The rows below give T cell receptor beta chains drawn from one sample of a study of cytomegalovirus exposure and HLA in healthy donors. Profiled with immunoSEQ multiplex PCR; TCRdb holds only in-frame clones, not every one. This table has some 150,000 clones, approximately 90% appearing once. Source material: PBMCs. These TCRs come from a woman aged 25 to 45 in good health and CMV-seronegative. The CDR3 runs from the conserved cysteine through the conserved F or W. The order of the fields is D gene, clone size, V gene, J gene, CDR3 DNA, CDR3 protein. D genes are given only for firm matches. The size of a clone is reported for some rows only, either as once, few or many, or as a class for expanded clones.

D gene: TRBD1
clone size: -
V gene: TRBV7-9
J gene: TRBJ1-1
CDR3 DNA: TGTGCCAGCAGCTCGACAGGGGCTGAAGCTTTCTTT
CDR3 protein: CASSSTGAEAFF

D gene: -
clone size: -
V gene: TRBV6-5
J gene: TRBJ2-1
CDR3 DNA: TGTGCCAGCAGTTACTCACCGAGGGGGGGTAACAATGAGCAGTTCTTC
CDR3 protein: CASSYSPRGGNNEQFF

D gene: TRBD1
clone size: -
V gene: TRBV4-2
J gene: TRBJ1-2
CDR3 DNA: TGTGCCAGCAGCCAAGATGGCGGGAGGGACAGGTATGGCTACACCTTC
CDR3 protein: CASSQDGGRDRYGYTF

D gene: TRBD1
clone size: -
V gene: TRBV10-3
J gene: TRBJ2-7
CDR3 DNA: TGTGCCATATGGACAGGGGAGGGGACCTACGAGCAGTACTTC
CDR3 protein: CAIWTGEGTYEQYF

D gene: -
clone size: -
V gene: TRBV5-6
J gene: TRBJ1-4
CDR3 DNA: TGTGCCAGCAGCTCTCAGGGGCGCGCCGAAAAACTGTTTTTT
CDR3 protein: CASSSQGRAEKLFF

D gene: -
clone size: few
V gene: TRBV6-5
J gene: TRBJ1-1
CDR3 DNA: TGTGCCAGCAGTCGCGGGGTGGGCACTGAAGCTTTCTTT
CDR3 protein: CASSRGVGTEAFF

D gene: -
clone size: -
V gene: TRBV4-1
J gene: TRBJ2-7
CDR3 DNA: TGCGCCAGCAGCTGCAGACTAGGGACGAACTACGAGCAGTACTTC
CDR3 protein: CASSCRLGTNYEQYF

D gene: TRBD1
clone size: -
V gene: TRBV5-6
J gene: TRBJ1-1
CDR3 DNA: TGTGCCAGCAGCCCCGGACAGGGGGCCACTGAAGCTTTCTTT
CDR3 protein: CASSPGQGATEAFF

D gene: TRBD2
clone size: -
V gene: TRBV27
J gene: TRBJ2-7
CDR3 DNA: TGTGCCAGCAGTTTATCGGGGGGGGTCTACGAGCAGTACTTC
CDR3 protein: CASSLSGGVYEQYF

D gene: TRBD2
clone size: -
V gene: TRBV4-1
J gene: TRBJ2-3
CDR3 DNA: TGCGCCAGCAGCCAAATTAGCGGGGGAATCACAGATACGCAGTATTTT
CDR3 protein: CASSQISGGITDTQYF

D gene: -
clone size: -
V gene: TRBV19
J gene: TRBJ1-2
CDR3 DNA: TGTGCCAGTAGTATGGTTGGTTCGTATAGCGGCTACACCTTC
CDR3 protein: CASSMVGSYSGYTF

D gene: -
clone size: -
V gene: TRBV6-1
J gene: TRBJ2-7
CDR3 DNA: TGTGCCAGCAGTGAATGGCAGGGGATCTACGAGCAGTACTTC
CDR3 protein: CASSEWQGIYEQYF

D gene: TRBD1
clone size: -
V gene: TRBV7-2
J gene: TRBJ1-2
CDR3 DNA: TGTGCCAGCAGCTCTCGACAGGGAGATGGCTACACCTTC
CDR3 protein: CASSSRQGDGYTF

D gene: -
clone size: once
V gene: TRBV5-5
J gene: TRBJ2-3
CDR3 DNA: TGTGCCAGCAGCTTTCTGGAGTTTGATACGCAGTATTTT
CDR3 protein: CASSFLEFDTQYF

D gene: TRBD2
clone size: once
V gene: TRBV7-9
J gene: TRBJ2-7
CDR3 DNA: TGTGCCAGCAGCTGGGGGGGAGCGGGGAACGAGCAGTACTTC
CDR3 protein: CASSWGGAGNEQYF

D gene: -
clone size: -
V gene: TRBV19
J gene: TRBJ1-5
CDR3 DNA: TGTGCCAGTAGTATAGATCGCGGTCAGCCCCAGCATTTT
CDR3 protein: CASSIDRGQPQHF

D gene: TRBD1
clone size: -
V gene: TRBV27
J gene: TRBJ1-5
CDR3 DNA: TGTGCCACTAGGGGACAGGGGGCCCAATATAGCAATCAGCCCCAGCATTTT
CDR3 protein: CATRGQGAQYSNQPQHF

D gene: -
clone size: -
V gene: TRBV4-2
J gene: TRBJ2-7
CDR3 DNA: TGTGCCAGCAGCCAAGTCAGGCAGAGCTCCTACGAGCAGTACTTC
CDR3 protein: CASSQVRQSSYEQYF

D gene: TRBD2
clone size: -
V gene: TRBV7-6
J gene: TRBJ2-1
CDR3 DNA: TGTGCCAGCAGCTTAGTTGCTAGCGGGGGTCCGGAGCAGTTCTTC
CDR3 protein: CASSLVASGGPEQFF

D gene: TRBD2
clone size: -
V gene: TRBV7-2
J gene: TRBJ2-1
CDR3 DNA: TGTGCCAGCAGCTTAGCCGGGACTAACTCCTACAATGAGCAGTTCTTC
CDR3 protein: CASSLAGTNSYNEQFF

D gene: TRBD1
clone size: -
V gene: TRBV5-4
J gene: TRBJ1-2
CDR3 DNA: TGTGCCAGCAGCTTTCAGGGGGGAATATATGGCTACACCTTC
CDR3 protein: CASSFQGGIYGYTF

D gene: TRBD1
clone size: -
V gene: TRBV5-1
J gene: TRBJ1-6
CDR3 DNA: TGCGCCAGCAGCTGGGGGGACAGGGGGCGCTTGGGTTCACCCCTCCACTTT
CDR3 protein: CASSWGDRGRLGSPLHF

D gene: TRBD2
clone size: -
V gene: TRBV4-1
J gene: TRBJ2-3
CDR3 DNA: TGCGCCAGCAGCCAAGATCAGCGGGGGGGCCGAGGCACAGATACGCAGTATTTT
CDR3 protein: CASSQDQRGGRGTDTQYF

D gene: -
clone size: -
V gene: TRBV21-1
J gene: TRBJ2-7
CDR3 DNA: TGTGCCAGCAGCAAAGACGGGATTCGCGAGCAGTACTTC
CDR3 protein: CASSKDGIREQYF

D gene: -
clone size: -
V gene: TRBV9
J gene: TRBJ1-2
CDR3 DNA: TGTGCCAGCAGCGTAGTGGAGGGTACGCGCCACACCTTC
CDR3 protein: CASSVVEGTRHTF

D gene: -
clone size: -
V gene: TRBV10-3
J gene: TRBJ1-1
CDR3 DNA: TGTGCCATCAGTGGACAACTTTTTGACGAAGCTTTCTTT
CDR3 protein: CAISGQLFDEAFF

D gene: TRBD1
clone size: -
V gene: TRBV7-8
J gene: TRBJ1-5
CDR3 DNA: TGTGCCAGCAGCCTCCACCTGACCGGGACAGTTAGCAATCAGCCCCAGCATTTT
CDR3 protein: CASSLHLTGTVSNQPQHF

D gene: TRBD1
clone size: -
V gene: TRBV5-4
J gene: TRBJ1-3
CDR3 DNA: TGTGCCAGCAGCTTCCCAGGGGGCTCTGGAAACACCATATATTTT
CDR3 protein: CASSFPGGSGNTIYF

D gene: TRBD1
clone size: -
V gene: TRBV5-1
J gene: TRBJ2-7
CDR3 DNA: TGCGCCAGCAGCTTGGCGGGACAGCACACTTACGAGCAGTACTTC
CDR3 protein: CASSLAGQHTYEQYF

D gene: -
clone size: -
V gene: TRBV2
J gene: TRBJ1-1
CDR3 DNA: TGTGCCAGCAGTGAACCGGCGGAAACTGAAGCTTTCTTT
CDR3 protein: CASSEPAETEAFF

D gene: TRBD1
clone size: -
V gene: TRBV6-4
J gene: TRBJ1-1
CDR3 DNA: TGTGCCAGCAGCGAATCGGAGACAGGGGGCACTGAAGCTTTCTTT
CDR3 protein: CASSESETGGTEAFF

D gene: -
clone size: -
V gene: TRBV4-1
J gene: TRBJ1-3
CDR3 DNA: TGCGCCAGCAGCCAAGAACGGGGCTCTGGAAACACCATATATTTT
CDR3 protein: CASSQERGSGNTIYF

D gene: TRBD1
clone size: -
V gene: TRBV5-1
J gene: TRBJ1-1
CDR3 DNA: TGCGCCAGCAGACATATAATTACGGGACAGGGGGACACTGAAGCTTTCTTT
CDR3 protein: CASRHIITGQGDTEAFF

D gene: TRBD1
clone size: -
V gene: TRBV10-1
J gene: TRBJ2-7
CDR3 DNA: TGCGCCAGCAGTGCCACCGGGACAGGGGCCCAACCCTACGAGCAGTACTTC
CDR3 protein: CASSATGTGAQPYEQYF

D gene: -
clone size: -
V gene: TRBV19
J gene: TRBJ2-7
CDR3 DNA: TGTGCCAGTAGTATCGGGAGCCCCTCCTACGAGCAGTACTTC
CDR3 protein: CASSIGSPSYEQYF

D gene: -
clone size: -
V gene: TRBV11-2
J gene: TRBJ2-1
CDR3 DNA: TGTGCCAGCAGCTCCCCAGGTTACTACAATGAGCAGTTCTTC
CDR3 protein: CASSSPGYYNEQFF

D gene: -
clone size: -
V gene: TRBV5-1
J gene: TRBJ1-3
CDR3 DNA: TGCGCCAGCAGCTTGGATCCGGCAGGGTCCGGAAACACCATATATTTT
CDR3 protein: CASSLDPAGSGNTIYF

D gene: TRBD2
clone size: few
V gene: TRBV4-2
J gene: TRBJ2-7
CDR3 DNA: TGTGCCAGCAGCCAAGATGCGGGGGGCTCCTACGAGCAGTACTTC
CDR3 protein: CASSQDAGGSYEQYF

D gene: -
clone size: -
V gene: TRBV27
J gene: TRBJ2-3
CDR3 DNA: TGTGCCAGCACCCTTAGCCTTTCAAGCACAGATACGCAGTATTTT
CDR3 protein: CASTLSLSSTDTQYF

D gene: TRBD1
clone size: -
V gene: TRBV5-4
J gene: TRBJ1-2
CDR3 DNA: TGTGCCAGCAGCTCAACAGGGGGGGACTATGGCTACACCTTC
CDR3 protein: CASSSTGGDYGYTF

D gene: -
clone size: -
V gene: TRBV7-8
J gene: TRBJ2-7
CDR3 DNA: TGTGCCAGCAGCTTAGCCGGCCGGACAAACTTCGACGAGCAGTACTTC
CDR3 protein: CASSLAGRTNFDEQYF